These T cell receptor beta chains were read from a single sample in a study of lymphopenia after photon versus proton radiotherapy. TCRdb's table, derived via immunoSEQ multiplex PCR, lists solely in-frame clones and lacks some. The data contain 55,000 to 75,000 clones, approximately 91% of them seen just once; the ten biggest clones take up approximately 2.9%. The sample consisted of peripheral blood, taken from a patient treated with photon-based radiotherapy. The source is a woman in her seventies with pancreatic cancer. Both conserved end residues are part of each CDR3. Fields, in order: V gene, clone size, J gene, D gene, CDR3 protein, CDR3 DNA. D genes are given only for firm matches. Only part of the rows carry a size: once, few, many, or a class if the clone is expanded.

TRBV4-1,-,TRBJ2-5,TRBD2,CASSHAGVANGETQYF,TGCGCCAGCAGCCACGCGGGAGTAGCGAATGGAGAGACCCAGTACTTC
TRBV2,-,TRBJ1-4,TRBD1,CASRNRGGNEKLFF,TGTGCCAGCAGGAACAGGGGCGGGAATGAAAAACTGTTTTTT
TRBV9,few,TRBJ2-2,TRBD2,CASSVARLAGGGTGELFF,TGTGCCAGCAGCGTAGCTAGACTAGCGGGAGGAGGCACCGGGGAGCTGTTTTTT
TRBV5-5,-,TRBJ1-2,TRBD1,CASSPGDSYGYTF,TGTGCCAGCAGCCCCGGGGACAGCTATGGCTACACCTTC
TRBV5-4,-,TRBJ1-3,-,CASTRDPGKSSGNTIYF,TGTGCCAGCACCCGAGACCCAGGGAAATCCTCTGGAAACACCATATATTTT
TRBV19,-,TRBJ1-2,-,CASSTLQANYGYTF,TGTGCCAGTAGTACCCTCCAAGCTAACTATGGCTACACCTTC
TRBV7-2,-,TRBJ2-1,TRBD2,CASSVVGTSGRGNNEQFF,TGTGCCAGCAGCGTAGTGGGGACTAGCGGGAGAGGCAACAATGAGCAGTTCTTC
TRBV7-2,-,TRBJ1-3,-,CASSPTGTNVGNTIYF,TGTGCCAGCAGCCCGACCGGGACAAATGTTGGAAACACCATATATTTT
TRBV7-2,-,TRBJ1-3,-,CASSSGHFSGNTIYF,TGTGCCAGCAGCTCAGGACACTTCTCTGGAAACACCATATATTTT
TRBV30,-,TRBJ2-1,TRBD2,CAWNLPGLAGGPHEQFF,TGTGCCTGGAATCTACCGGGACTAGCGGGAGGGCCACATGAGCAGTTCTTC
TRBV28,-,TRBJ2-5,TRBD1,CASSSGQGEETQYF,TGTGCCAGCAGTTCCGGACAGGGGGAGGAGACCCAGTACTTC
TRBV5-1,-,TRBJ2-3,TRBD1,CASSLGQGYTDTQYF,TGCGCCAGCAGCTTGGGACAGGGCTACACAGATACGCAGTATTTT
TRBV4-3,once,TRBJ1-1,-,CASSQGLGSGNTEAFF,TGCGCCAGCAGCCAAGGTCTCGGTTCAGGGAACACTGAAGCTTTCTTT
TRBV7-9,-,TRBJ1-4,TRBD1,CASSLSGTDEKLFF,TGTGCCAGCAGCTTGAGCGGGACAGACGAAAAACTGTTTTTT
TRBV9,once,TRBJ2-2,TRBD2,CASSPGRVRTGELFF,TGTGCCAGCAGCCCAGGGAGGGTAAGAACCGGGGAGCTGTTTTTT
TRBV7-2,-,TRBJ2-7,-,CASSFGRGPPYEQYF,TGTGCCAGCAGCTTCGGGCGGGGGCCCCCCTACGAGCAGTACTTC
TRBV19,-,TRBJ2-2,-,CASTLGGGHTGELFF,TGTGCCAGTACCCTTGGTGGGGGCCACACCGGGGAGCTGTTTTTT
TRBV15,-,TRBJ2-7,-,CATSAGIYSYEQYF,TGTGCCACCAGCGCCGGTATTTACTCCTACGAGCAGTACTTC
TRBV28,-,TRBJ2-1,-,CASLRDPRNNEQFF,TGTGCCAGCCTCAGGGACCCCAGGAACAATGAGCAGTTCTTC
TRBV4-1,few,TRBJ2-5,-,CASSRTNRLAGRIQETQYF,TGCGCCAGCAGCCGGACTAACCGGCTAGCAGGACGCATCCAAGAGACCCAGTACTTC
TRBV18,-,TRBJ2-5,TRBD2,CASSPGLAGGPGETQYF,TGTGCCAGCTCACCAGGTTTAGCGGGAGGACCCGGGGAGACCCAGTACTTC
TRBV27,once,TRBJ2-3,TRBD2,CASRPGGGDTQYF,TGTGCCAGCAGACCGGGGGGTGGCGATACGCAGTATTTT
TRBV25-1,-,TRBJ2-2,TRBD1,CASSRTGLNTGELFF,TGTGCCAGCAGTAGGACAGGGTTGAACACCGGGGAGCTGTTTTTT
TRBV6-5,-,TRBJ1-4,-,CASRKGSSANEKLFF,TGTGCCAGCCGGAAGGGTTCATCGGCTAATGAAAAACTGTTTTTT
TRBV7-9,-,TRBJ2-7,TRBD1,CASSRLGQGYDEQYF,TGTGCCAGCAGCCGCTTGGGACAGGGCTACGACGAGCAGTACTTC
TRBV5-4,-,TRBJ2-2,-,CASSVVANTGELFF,TGTGCCAGCAGTGTGGTAGCGAACACCGGGGAGCTGTTTTTT
TRBV7-8,-,TRBJ1-6,TRBD1,CASSPGRGQVTSPLHF,TGTGCCAGCAGCCCAGGGAGGGGACAGGTTACTTCACCCCTCCACTTT
TRBV5-8,-,TRBJ1-2,-,CASSFTRNGYTF,TGTGCCAGCAGCTTCACGAGGAATGGCTACACCTTC
TRBV9,-,TRBJ1-1,-,CASSVQVAGTEAFF,TGTGCCAGCAGCGTACAGGTAGCGGGGACTGAAGCTTTCTTT
TRBV7-2,-,TRBJ1-5,-,CASNNWGSNQPQHF,TGTGCCAGCAACAATTGGGGGAGCAATCAGCCCCAGCATTTT
TRBV7-2,-,TRBJ1-2,-,CASSPSGRGGGYTF,TGTGCCAGCAGCCCTAGCGGGAGGGGTGGAGGCTACACCTTC
TRBV5-4,-,TRBJ2-3,TRBD2,CASSLRLAGGRTDTQYF,TGTGCCAGCAGCTTGCGACTAGCGGGAGGTCGCACAGATACGCAGTATTTT
TRBV4-3,-,TRBJ2-3,TRBD2,CASSQDGGLITDTQYF,TGCGCCAGCAGCCAAGATGGGGGACTAATCACAGATACGCAGTATTTT
TRBV6-1,-,TRBJ2-1,TRBD2,CASGAPSGSINEQFF,TGTGCCAGCGGGGCCCCCAGCGGGAGTATCAATGAGCAGTTCTTC
TRBV11-2,-,TRBJ1-1,-,CASSLVRNTEAFF,TGTGCCAGCAGCTTAGTAAGGAACACTGAAGCTTTCTTT
TRBV19,-,TRBJ2-7,TRBD2,CASSPGLSYEQYF,TGTGCCAGTAGTCCGGGACTATCTTACGAGCAGTACTTC
TRBV27,once,TRBJ1-5,-,CASSPAATGSNQPQHF,TGTGCCAGCAGCCCGGCGGCAACAGGGAGCAATCAGCCCCAGCATTTT
TRBV6-6,-,TRBJ2-2,-,CASSYSRAGELFF,TGTGCCAGCAGTTACTCGCGGGCCGGGGAGCTGTTTTTT
TRBV28,-,TRBJ1-5,-,CASSRWLNQFSNQPQHF,TGTGCCAGCAGTCGCTGGCTTAACCAATTCAGCAATCAGCCCCAGCATTTT
TRBV4-2,-,TRBJ2-1,TRBD1,CASSQEGQVRSNEQFF,TGTGCCAGCAGCCAAGAAGGACAGGTACGTTCCAATGAGCAGTTCTTC
TRBV9,-,TRBJ1-1,-,CASSVGVEGTEAFF,TGTGCCAGCAGCGTAGGGGTGGAGGGCACTGAAGCTTTCTTT
TRBV25-1,-,TRBJ2-3,-,CASSPLGGTQYF,TGTGCCAGCAGTCCTCTCGGCGGTACGCAGTATTTT
TRBV15,-,TRBJ1-4,-,CATSRDLGGSNEKLFF,TGTGCCACCAGCAGAGATCTGGGTGGGAGTAATGAAAAACTGTTTTTT
TRBV4-2,-,TRBJ2-4,TRBD2,CASSPELAAKNIQYF,TGTGCCAGCAGCCCCGAACTAGCGGCCAAAAACATTCAGTACTTC
TRBV14,-,TRBJ1-3,-,CASSQFRLGNTIYF,TGTGCCAGCAGCCAGTTCAGATTAGGAAACACCATATATTTT